The source of this TCR beta chain is a study of OX40 agonist ivuxolimab in advanced cancers. General study results and limits: Low levels of normalized T-cell clonal expansion also appeared in some nonresponders. Specificity for antigen went undetermined in the expanded peripheral T cells. At 0.1 to 3.0 mg/kg and by week 6, clonal expansion occurred in CD4+ and CD8+ blood T cells.

The table came from immunoSEQ multiplex PCR; TCRdb's copy has only in-frame clones and leaves some out. The sample contains under 100,000 clones, 91% of which appear only once. Comments on this clone: Its antigen is still unknown.

Trimming at V came to 4 bases and at J to 1 base, leaving 5 bases not matched to a gene. In germline, CDR1 is KGHSH, CDR2 LQKENI. The CDR3 spans 15 residues. This receptor was obtained from an adult with an advanced solid tumor such as melanoma, head and neck, liver or kidney cancer. Here the sequenced sample was CD4+ or CD8+ T cells sorted from blood, taken in a trial of the OX40 agonist ivuxolimab. The rearrangement links TRBV18 to TRBJ1-1; 8 bases align to TRBD1. For the CDR3, the DNA is TGTGCCAGCTCACTGGGGACAGGAGGGAACACTGAAGCTTTCTTT. This codes for CASSLGTGGNTEAFF.